The entry below describes one TCR beta chain. At baseline, cycle 4 day 1, and cycle 7 day 1, blood was sampled. Profiling relied on immunoSEQ multiplex PCR, and the TCRdb table lists in-frame clones only, not all of them. Here the sample spans some 60,000 clones, 91% being singletons. The data stem from a study of OX40 agonist ivuxolimab in advanced cancers. The CDR3 extends over 16 amino acids. Germline CDR1 reads SGHTA; CDR2 reads FQGTGA. V was pared by 1 base and J by 3 bases, with 15 bases between. The V and J genes are TRBV7-3 and TRBJ1-2; the D gene is possibly TRBD1 (6 bases). The origin of this receptor is an adult with an advanced solid tumor such as melanoma, head and neck, liver or kidney cancer. This material consisted of CD4+ or CD8+ T cells sorted from blood, taken in a trial of the OX40 agonist ivuxolimab. CDR3 residues: CASSLKAPGADYGYTF. CDR3 DNA sequence: TGTGCCAGCAGCTTAAAAGCTCCGGGGGCCGACTATGGCTACACCTTC.